The present T cell receptor (beta chain) was sequenced within a study of control samples from healthy donors and cancer patients. CDR1 and CDR2 (germline): MDHEN, SYDVKM. The CDR3 has 12 amino acids. After removal of 8 bases from V and 8 bases from J, the junction contained 3 bases not matched to a gene. Repertoires were generated with immunoSEQ multiplex PCR, while TCRdb's copy carries only in-frame clones and drops some. The sample consists of some 56,000 clones, 90% to 95% of them appearing once. The chain has TRBV28 and TRBJ1-4; TRBD1 matches at 9 bases. The sequence was collected from a man aged 25 to 45 in good health. Sequencing was performed on blood. In DNA form, the CDR3 reads TGTGCCAGCCGGACAGGGGTAGAAAAACTGTTTTTT. It encodes CASRTGVEKLFF.